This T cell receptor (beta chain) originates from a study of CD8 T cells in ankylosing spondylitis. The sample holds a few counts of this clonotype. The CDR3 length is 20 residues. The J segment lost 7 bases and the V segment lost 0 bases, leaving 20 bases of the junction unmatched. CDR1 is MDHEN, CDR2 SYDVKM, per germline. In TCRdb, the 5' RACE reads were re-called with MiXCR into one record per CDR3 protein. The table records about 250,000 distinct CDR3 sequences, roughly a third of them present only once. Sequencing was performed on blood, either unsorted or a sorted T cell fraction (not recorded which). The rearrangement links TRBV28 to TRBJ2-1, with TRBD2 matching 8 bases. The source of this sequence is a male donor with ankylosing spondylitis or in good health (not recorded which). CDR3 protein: CASSLWALVLDGGAQNEQFF. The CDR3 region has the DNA TGTGCCAGCAGTTTATGGGCACTCGTTCTGGACGGGGGGGCGCAGAATGAGCAGTTCTTC. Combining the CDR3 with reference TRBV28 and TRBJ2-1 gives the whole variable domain DVKVTQSSRYLVKRTGEKVFLECVQDMDHENMFWYRQDPGLGLRLIYFSYDVKMKEKGDIPEGYSVSREKKERFSLILESASTNQTSMYLCASSLWALVLDGGAQNEQFFGPGTRLTVL.